A single sample gave rise to the 5 T cell receptor beta chains below, sequenced in a study of cytomegalovirus exposure and HLA in healthy donors. The PCR employed 60 Vbeta primers together with 13 Jbeta primers. Libraries were prepared by immunoSEQ multiplex PCR; TCRdb keeps only in-frame clonotypes and omits some of them. The sample shows about 110,000 clones, 65% to 80% of them seen only once. Sequencing input: PBMCs. Receptor source: a woman in her fifties or sixties in good health and CMV-seropositive.

The chain is built from TRBV4-2 and TRBJ2-1; 8 positions agree with TRBD2. Unmatched junction bases numbered 10, after V lost 0 bases and J lost 9 bases. CDR3 size: 16 residues. The germline V gene encodes CDR1 LGHNA and CDR2 YNFKEQ. The CDR3 reads CASSQDRGTRDPEQFF. CDR3 nucleotide sequence: TGTGCCAGCAGCCAAGATAGGGGGACTAGAGATCCTGAGCAGTTCTTC.

The V and J genes are TRBV19 and TRBJ2-2; TRBD2 might be the D (6 bases). V was cut by 5 bases and J by 7 bases, with 11 bases left in between. CDR3 length equals 13 residues. Looked up from germline, CDR1 is LNHDA and CDR2 is SQIVND (reference sequence). The CDR3 loop reads CASSQEGFGELFF. The CDR3 region has the DNA TGTGCCAGTAGTCAGGAGGGTTTCGGGGAGCTGTTTTTT.

This chain links TRBV6-1 with TRBJ2-7; tentative D call: TRBD2 (5 bases). The CDR3 is 14 residues long. The V and J ends lost 6 bases and 7 bases respectively, with 19 bases between them. Per the germline V gene, CDR1 is MNHNS and CDR2 is SASEGT. The CDR3, as DNA: TGTGCCAGCAGGGACTCGAGGGCTACCCTGGAGCAGTACTTC. It yields the protein CASRDSRATLEQYF.

This clone was seen a handful of times. The chain recombines TRBV5-1 with TRBJ2-3; no firm D call. The CDR3 contains 13 residues. V gave up 7 bases and J gave up 5 bases, with 14 bases separating them. Per the germline V gene, CDR1 is SGHRS and CDR2 is YFSETQ. In DNA, the CDR3 is TGCGCCAGCTCGATCGAGGCGGAAGATACGCAGTATTTT. Amino acid sequence: CASSIEAEDTQYF.

This chain uses TRBV5-1 with TRBJ1-2, with TRBD1 matching over 11 bases. This CDR3 is 14 amino acids long. The junction had 2 bases not matched to a gene; V was cut back by 0 bases and J by 7 bases. Germline V gene data show CDR1 as SGHRS and CDR2 as YFSETQ. In nucleotides, the CDR3 is TGCGCCAGCAGCTTGGGGACAGGGGGCGGTGGCTACACCTTC. Translated, it gives CASSLGTGGGGYTF.